The 12 T cell receptor beta chains presented below share a single source sample, sequenced in a study of shared clonotypes between healthy human individuals. This table comes from immunoSEQ multiplex PCR, and its TCRdb copy is limited to in-frame clones, with some not included. The repertoire holds 1.6 million or so clones, with 98% as singletons. Sequencing input: naive CD4+ T cells sorted from blood. The subset is: CD45RA+ positively selected. Source of these receptors: a man in his thirties or forties in good health.

The rearrangement joins TRBV5-1 to TRBJ2-7, with unresolved D. Trimming stripped 0 bases from V and 1 base from J, with 5 bases between. CDR3 length: 13 amino acids. Per germline, CDR1 SGHRS and CDR2 YFSETQ. The chain's CDR3 is CASSLAPSYEQYF. CDR3 bases: TGCGCCAGCAGCTTGGCCCCGTCCTACGAGCAGTACTTC.

In nucleotides, the CDR3 is TGTGCCGGCAACGCGGGAAGGGAAGAAAAACTGTTTTTT. As protein: CAGNAGREEKLFF. V is TRBV2 and J is TRBJ1-4; D is unclear. Deletions cut 11 bases from V and 8 bases from J, with 18 bases between. The length of the CDR3 is 13 residues. The V gene's germline CDR1 is SNHLY and CDR2 FYNNEI. The whole variable domain, remainder taken from reference TRBV2 and TRBJ1-4, is EPEVTQTPSHQVTQMGQEVILRCVPISNHLYFYWYRQILGQKVEFLVSFYNNEISEKSEIFDDQFSVERPDGSNFTLKIRSTKLEDSAMYFCAGNAGREEKLFFGSGTQLSVL.

V gene TRBV19 combines with J gene TRBJ2-1, with 13 bases fitting TRBD2. The CDR3 is made up of 15 amino acids. Germline V CDR1 and CDR2: LNHDA, SQIVND (reference sequence). V shed 1 base and J 9 bases; nucleotides not matched to a gene: 3. The CDR3 spells CASSIGTSGRAEQFF. The CDR3 bases are TGTGCCAGTAGTATAGGAACTAGCGGGAGGGCTGAGCAGTTCTTC. Together with reference TRBV19 and TRBJ2-1, the CDR3 gives the full variable domain: DGGITQSPKYLFRKEGQNVTLSCEQNLNHDAMYWYRQDPGQGLRLIYYSQIVNDFQKGDIAEGYSVSREKKESFPLTVTSAQKNPTAFYLCASSIGTSGRAEQFFGPGTRLTVL.

The genes are TRBV7-2 and TRBJ1-5; D unclear. Germline V CDR1 and CDR2: SGHTA, FQGNSA. The CDR3 covers 13 residues. Trimming took off 1 base at V and 3 bases at J, with 4 bases between the two ends. The CDR3 protein is CASSLGYNQPQHF. The CDR3 bases are TGTGCCAGCAGCTTAGGGTACAATCAGCCCCAGCATTTT.

Concerning this clone itself: Distinct nucleotide sequences in the sample also encode this CDR3. This sequence joins TRBV2 and TRBJ2-2; 8 bases are a match to TRBD1. The ends lost 6 bases at V and 4 bases at J; junction bases unmatched: 1. CDR3 length: 13 amino acids. Germline V gene lookup returns CDR1 SNHLY and CDR2 FYNNEI. DNA of the CDR3: TGTGCCAGCAGCGGACAGGGCACCGGGGAGCTGTTTTTT. Its translation: CASSGQGTGELFF. The variable domain in full, completed from reference TRBV2 and TRBJ2-2, reads EPEVTQTPSHQVTQMGQEVILRCVPISNHLYFYWYRQILGQKVEFLVSFYNNEISEKSEIFDDQFSVERPDGSNFTLKIRSTKLEDSAMYFCASSGQGTGELFFGEGSRLTVL.

The chain couples TRBV2 to TRBJ2-5; D is undetermined. Germline V gene data show CDR1 as SNHLY and CDR2 as FYNNEI. Trimming removed 4 bases from V and 2 bases from J, with 11 bases in between. The CDR3 is made up of 14 amino acids. CDR3 DNA: TGTGCCAGCAGTGCCGAGACCATGCAAGAGACCCAGTACTTC. Translating gives CASSAETMQETQYF.

V gene TRBV19 combines with J gene TRBJ1-5; 7 positions match TRBD1. The CDR3 runs to 17 residues. The trim removed 5 bases at V and 5 bases at J, leaving 15 bases unmatched. Germline V gene sequence: CDR1 LNHDA, CDR2 SQIVND (reference sequence). CDR3 protein: CASSPPADRLPDQPQHF. Here the CDR3 DNA reads TGTGCCAGTAGTCCGCCCGCGGACAGGCTTCCTGATCAGCCCCAGCATTTT.

This chain uses TRBV28 with TRBJ1-2; no definite D call. V was cut by 5 bases and J by 4 bases, with 20 bases left in between. The CDR3 is 16 amino acids. Germline V CDR1 and CDR2: MDHEN, SYDVKM. The CDR3 loop is CASSPHALGPSYGYTF. The CDR3 nucleotides read TGTGCCAGCAGTCCACATGCCCTTGGCCCTAGCTATGGCTACACCTTC.

This chain uses TRBV29-1 with TRBJ2-7; D remains ambiguous. This CDR3 spans 11 amino acids. Germline V gives CDR1 SQVTM, CDR2 ANQGSEA. Trimming took off 7 bases at V and 3 bases at J, with 10 bases between the two ends. The CDR3 DNA sequence: TGCAGCGCAGCCTCTGGCTACGAGCAGTACTTC. It specifies CSAASGYEQYF.

V gene TRBV7-2 combines with J gene TRBJ2-1; no reliable D call. The CDR3 length is 15 residues. Looked up from germline, CDR1 is SGHTA and CDR2 is FQGNSA. V shed 5 bases and J shed 0 bases, with 11 bases lying between them. CDR3 in amino acids: CASSQRASSYNEQFF. The CDR3 bases are TGTGCCAGCAGCCAGAGAGCTTCCTCCTACAATGAGCAGTTCTTC.

The rearrangement links TRBV5-8 to TRBJ1-1, with unresolved D. The V end was cut by 4 bases, the J end by 3 bases, with 10 bases between. Germline CDR1 is SGHTS and CDR2 is YDEGEE. This CDR3 is built from 13 residues. The DNA of the CDR3 is TGTGCCAGCAGCCTTGAACGGGACACTGAAGCTTTCTTT. Translated, it gives CASSLERDTEAFF.

V usage is TRBV9 and J usage is TRBJ1-4, with 10 bases lining up with TRBD1. This CDR3 is built from 15 residues. The junction had 5 bases not matched to a gene; V was cut back by 4 bases and J by 5 bases. The germline gives CDR1 SGDLS, CDR2 YYNGEE. In DNA form, the CDR3 reads TGTGCCAGCAGCTACCGGGACAGGGGAAATGAAAAACTGTTTTTT. Translated, it gives CASSYRDRGNEKLFF. Full variable domain (remainder filled in from reference TRBV9 and TRBJ1-4): DSGVTQTPKHLITATGQRVTLRCSPRSGDLSVYWYQQSLDQGLQFLIQYYNGEERAKGNILERFSAQQFPDLHSELNLSSLELGDSALYFCASSYRDRGNEKLFFGSGTQLSVL.